The 22 T cell receptor beta chains below come from one sample, sequenced in a study of T cells in Graves' hyperthyroidism and ophthalmopathy. Amplification yielded TCR beta CDR3 regions, with RNA transcripts as the source. Carried out on the TCR CDR3, a first-round RT-PCR used the HTBI primer set. TCRdb used MiXCR to reprocess the multiplex PCR reads, holding one entry per CDR3 protein. The sample lists about 560,000 distinct CDR3 sequences, around 15% occurring once. Sequencing was carried out using blood. The receptor source for this set is a woman aged 18-30 years with Graves' hyperthyroidism.

In regard to this clonotype: Given a much more abundant clone one base away, this may be a read error. This chain uses TRBV12-3 or TRBV12-4 with TRBJ2-3; D is ambiguous. Deletions cut 8 bases from V and 2 bases from J, with 20 bases between. This CDR3 spans 16 amino acids. Here the CDR3 reads CASAELERRYTDTQYF. CDR3 coding DNA: TGTGCCAGCGCCGAGTTAGAGAGGAGATACACAGATACGCAGTATTTT.

This clonotype has ten or more counts. This chain connects TRBV28 to TRBJ2-7; 12 bases map to TRBD2. The CDR3 is 14 amino acids. The germline gives CDR1 MDHEN, CDR2 SYDVKM. V gave up 6 bases and J gave up 6 bases; unmatched junction bases: 6. The CDR3 DNA reads TGTGCCAGCAGCCCGCAGGGACTAGCGGGCGAGCAGTACTTC. This translates into CASSPQGLAGEQYF.

This clonotype was observed at least ten times. CDR3 nucleotides: TGTGCCAGCTCACCACTTCGACAGATGAACACTGAAGCTTTCTTT. Translated, it gives CASSPLRQMNTEAFF. The chain carries TRBV18 and TRBJ1-1; the D gene is possibly TRBD1 (5 bases). Germline V CDR1 and CDR2: KGHSH, LQKENI. V lost 1 base, J lost 0 bases, and 9 bases lay in between. CDR3 length: 15 amino acids.

Only a few counts were recorded for this clonotype. The chain is built from TRBV24-1 and TRBJ2-3, with 8 bases fitting TRBD1. Germline-derived CDR1 and CDR2 are KGHDR and SFDVKD. Unmatched junction bases numbered 4, after V lost 7 bases and J lost 5 bases. This CDR3 spans 13 amino acids. CDR3 coding DNA: TGTGCCACCAGGGGAACAGGGGGAGATACGCAGTATTTT. This gives the protein CATRGTGGDTQYF.

A few counts support this clonotype. The chain joins TRBV24-1 to TRBJ2-7; D is undetermined. This CDR3 spans 11 amino acids. Germline lookup yields CDR1 KGHDR and CDR2 SFDVKD. V was pared by 3 bases and J by 3 bases, with 2 bases between. The CDR3 loop is CATSDHYEQYF. Written as DNA, the CDR3 is TGTGCCACCAGTGATCACTACGAGCAGTACTTC.

The chain combines TRBV27 with TRBJ1-5; D gene uncertain. The V and J ends lost 3 bases and 0 bases respectively, with 15 bases between them. This CDR3 spans 17 amino acids. Germline V lookup: CDR1 MNHEY, CDR2 SMNVEV (reference sequence). CDR3 sequence: CASSFRPMTDSNQPQHF. For the CDR3, the DNA is TGTGCCAGCAGTTTTCGGCCCATGACGGATAGCAATCAGCCCCAGCATTTT.

This clonotype has a handful of counts. The V and J genes are TRBV6-1 and TRBJ2-6, with unresolved D. This CDR3 is 16 amino acids long. Germline V gene data show CDR1 as MNHNS and CDR2 as SASEGT. The ends were cut back, 5 bases at V and 0 bases at J, with 11 bases in the middle. CDR3 protein: CASSTRRGSGANVLTF. CDR3 DNA: TGTGCCAGCAGTACCCGTCGAGGCTCTGGGGCCAACGTCCTGACTTTC.

Notes on this clonotype: This sequence may be a read error, since a much larger clone differs from it by one base. CDR3 residues: CASGGTSGAPTQFF. CDR3 sequence (DNA): TGTGCCAGCGGGGGGACTAGCGGGGCCCCCACGCAGTTCTTC. The chain is built from TRBV2 and TRBJ2-1, with 13 bases matching TRBD2. Unmatched junction bases numbered 10, after V lost 8 bases and J lost 12 bases. Germline CDR1 is SNHLY and CDR2 is FYNNEI. This CDR3 is built from 14 residues. The complete variable domain, with remaining parts taken from reference TRBV2 and TRBJ2-1, reads EPEVTQTPSHQVTQMGQEVILRCVPISNHLYFYWYRQILGQKVEFLVSFYNNEISEKSEIFDDQFSVERPDGSNFTLKIRSTKLEDSAMYFCASGGTSGAPTQFFGPGTRLTVL.

This clonotype has only one observation. The V gene is TRBV27, the J gene TRBJ1-2, with 8 bases aligning to TRBD1. The germline gives CDR1 MNHEY, CDR2 SMNVEV (reference sequence). V shed 0 bases, J shed 4 bases, and the junction held 7 bases outside the gene matches. This CDR3 contains 16 residues. CDR3 in amino acids: CASSLSRTGLLYGYTF. The CDR3 nucleotides read TGTGCCAGCAGTTTATCCCGGACAGGGTTGCTCTATGGCTACACCTTC.

The chain carries TRBV6-2 or TRBV6-3 and TRBJ2-7, with 9 bases aligning to TRBD2. V was clipped by 0 bases and J by 3 bases; unmatched bases: 6. The germline CDR1 and CDR2 sequences are MNHEY and SVGEGT. The CDR3 runs 16 residues. The CDR3 loop reads CASSYSGGSGGYEQYF. CDR3 bases: TGTGCCAGCAGTTACTCCGGTGGTAGCGGGGGCTACGAGCAGTACTTC.

This clonotype was detected ten times or more. The chain uses TRBV6-1 and TRBJ1-5; D is possibly TRBD1 (5 bases). The CDR3 has 15 residues. Germline assignment: CDR1 MNHNS and CDR2 SASEGT. Trimming left V 4 bases short and J 4 bases short, with 14 bases between. CDR3 protein: CASSAGTGPNQPQHF. The DNA of the CDR3 is TGTGCCAGCAGTGCGGGGACCGGACCGAATCAGCCCCAGCATTTT.

This clonotype was counted at least ten times. This chain connects TRBV20-1 to TRBJ1-1; tentative D call: TRBD1 (6 bases). V lost 5 bases to trimming and J lost 1 base, with 17 bases between them. Germline CDR1 DFQATT, CDR2 SNEGSKA (reference sequence). The length of the CDR3 is 15 residues. The CDR3 loop reads CSAPKEGGKNTEAFF. In nucleotides, the CDR3 is TGCAGTGCTCCAAAGGAGGGGGGCAAGAACACTGAAGCTTTCTTT.

This clonotype was seen many times. The chain couples TRBV4-3 to TRBJ2-3; D perhaps matches TRBD2 (5 bases). The CDR3 has 15 residues. V was clipped by 0 bases and J by 4 bases, with 11 bases between them. Germline V gives CDR1 LGHNA, CDR2 YSLEER. CDR3 nucleotide sequence: TGCGCCAGCAGCCAAGATGACCGAGCGGCAGATACGCAGTATTTT. Its protein product is CASSQDDRAADTQYF.

This clonotype was observed at least ten times. The chain carries TRBV6-1 and TRBJ2-1, with TRBD2 identical over 8 bases. Germline CDR1 is MNHNS and CDR2 is SASEGT. The CDR3 runs to 15 residues. With V trimmed by 1 base and J by 4 bases, 3 bases remained unmatched. CDR3 in amino acids: CASSEEAGGYNEQFF. The CDR3 region has the DNA TGTGCCAGCAGTGAAGAGGCGGGAGGTTACAATGAGCAGTTCTTC.

This clonotype was observed once. A much larger clone lies one base from this, so it may be a read error. This chain connects TRBV28 to TRBJ2-1, with D maybe TRBD2 (5 bases). Germline CDR1 reads MDHEN; CDR2 reads SYDVKM. This CDR3 contains 15 residues. The CDR3 loop reads CATSFPRVSYNEQFF. The CDR3 nucleotides read TGTGCCACCAGTTTCCCGCGGGTCTCCTACAATGAGCAGTTCTTC.

This clonotype was detected ten times or more. The chain has TRBV7-2 and TRBJ1-5; D not resolved. The CDR3 totals 19 residues. Trimming removed 2 bases from V and 2 bases from J, with 22 bases in between. CDR1 SGHTA and CDR2 FQGNSA come from the germline V gene. This chain's CDR3 is CASSLMRPGNVNRNQPQHF. In nucleotides, the CDR3 is TGTGCCAGCAGCTTAATGCGGCCGGGGAACGTCAACCGCAATCAGCCCCAGCATTTT.

The chain carries TRBV25-1 and TRBJ2-3; 12 bases match TRBD2. From germline, CDR1 is MGHDK and CDR2 SYGVNS. This CDR3 has 15 residues. After removal of 8 bases from V and 5 bases from J, the junction contained 8 bases not matched to a gene. CDR3 sequence reads: CASAATSGGKDTQYF. In nucleotides, the CDR3 is TGTGCCAGCGCCGCTACTAGCGGGGGGAAAGATACGCAGTATTTT.

The CDR3 reads CSAPRPIRGASTDTQYF. In DNA form, the CDR3 reads TGCAGTGCTCCGCGGCCAATTAGGGGGGCTAGCACAGATACGCAGTATTTT. The chain carries TRBV20-1 and TRBJ2-3; D may correspond to TRBD1 or TRBD2 (6 bases each). The CDR3 extends over 17 amino acids. Between the trimmed V and J ends, which lost 5 bases and 0 bases, there was a span of 21 bases. CDR1 is DFQATT and CDR2 is SNEGSKA in the germline V gene (reference sequence).

This chain connects TRBV11-2 to TRBJ2-1; D is perhaps TRBD1 or TRBD2 (6 bases each). The V gene lost 2 bases and the J gene lost 0 bases, with 17 bases spanning the gap. Germline V CDR1 and CDR2: SGHAT, FQNNGV. This CDR3 contains 18 residues. For the CDR3, the DNA is TGTGCCAGCAGCTTAAGGGGGGAAATCGATAGCTCCTACAATGAGCAGTTCTTC. Protein product: CASSLRGEIDSSYNEQFF.

This chain uses TRBV20-1 with TRBJ2-6; D call uncertain. Germline CDR1 and CDR2: DFQATT and SNEGSKA (reference sequence). The CDR3 consists of 13 residues. Between the trimmed V and J ends, which lost 7 bases and 3 bases, there was a span of 10 bases. The CDR3 region has the DNA TGCAGTGTTAAGGGAAATGGGGCCAACGTCCTGACTTTC. Protein: CSVKGNGANVLTF.

The chain couples TRBV12-3 or TRBV12-4 to TRBJ1-2, with 10 bases that match TRBD1. The CDR3 is 19 amino acids. The ends lost 2 bases at V and 1 base at J; junction bases unmatched: 13. The CDR3 bases are TGTGCCAGCAGTTTAATTGTGTGGACAGGGGGTTTTCGTAACTATGGCTACACCTTC. Protein: CASSLIVWTGGFRNYGYTF.

This clonotype appeared a few times. The rearrangement links TRBV4-3 to TRBJ1-6; D is undetermined. The CDR3 is made up of 16 amino acids. V lost 2 bases to trimming and J lost 5 bases, with 13 bases between them. Germline CDR1 reads LGHNA; CDR2 reads YSLEER. CDR3 sequence reads: CASSQIVWADNSPLHF. CDR3 sequence (DNA): TGCGCCAGCAGCCAAATAGTTTGGGCAGATAATTCACCCCTCCACTTT.